The 4 T cell receptor beta chains listed next were all sequenced from one sample in a study of CD8+ T cells in alopecia areata. RNA, once extracted, was reverse transcribed into cDNA for use as the sequencing template. The method was immunoSEQ multiplex PCR; TCRdb's version includes in-frame clones alone and lacks a portion of them. Counted here are 35,000 or so clones, 45% to 70% occurring once; the ten biggest clones make up more than 1.5%. Sorting of CD4+ cells into CD25+CD127- cells was performed for roughly 5 patients. Sequences were obtained from CD4+ Tregs sorted from blood. The receptors here all came from a human donor with alopecia areata.

In this sample, this clone turned up a few times. This sequence joins TRBV7-9 and TRBJ2-2; D remains unclear. The V and J ends lost 5 bases and 4 bases respectively, with 8 bases between them. This CDR3 contains 13 residues. Germline CDR1 SEHNR, CDR2 FQNEAQ (reference sequence). The CDR3 DNA reads TGTGCCAGCAGCCAAAGCCTCACCGGGGAGCTGTTTTTT. Protein: CASSQSLTGELFF.

The chain joins TRBV7-2 to TRBJ2-2; 14 bases are shared with TRBD2. J was trimmed by 0 bases and V by 5 bases; bases with no gene match: 2. This CDR3 has 17 residues. Germline V gene sequence: CDR1 SGHTA, CDR2 FQGNSA. CDR3 amino acids: CASSRLAGGPNTGELFF. CDR3 DNA: TGTGCCAGCAGCCGACTAGCGGGGGGGCCGAACACCGGGGAGCTGTTTTTT. The full variable domain, completed using reference TRBV7-2 and TRBJ2-2, is GAGVSQSPSNKVTEKGKDVELRCDPISGHTALYWYRQSLGQGLEFLIYFQGNSAPDKSGLPSDRFSAERTGGSVSTLTIQRTQQEDSAVYLCASSRLAGGPNTGELFFGEGSRLTVL.

CDR3 DNA: TGCGCCAGCAGGGGGTGGACTAGCGGGAGATGGAGTGAGCAGTTCTTC. This codes for CASRGWTSGRWSEQFF. The chain joins TRBV4-3 to TRBJ2-1; 13 bases fit TRBD2. Germline CDR1 and CDR2: LGHNA and YSLEER. This CDR3 has 16 amino acids. V shed 6 bases and J 9 bases; nucleotides not matched to a gene: 11.

The chain combines TRBV6-4 with TRBJ2-1, with D perhaps TRBD2 (6 bases). Germline V CDR1 and CDR2: MRHNA, SNTAGT. The CDR3 covers 16 residues. The V gene lost 6 bases and the J gene lost 0 bases, with 15 bases spanning the gap. CDR3 coding DNA: TGTGCCAGCAGCCCAGGACTAACGAGCTCCTACAATGAGCAGTTCTTC. Its translation: CASSPGLTSSYNEQFF.